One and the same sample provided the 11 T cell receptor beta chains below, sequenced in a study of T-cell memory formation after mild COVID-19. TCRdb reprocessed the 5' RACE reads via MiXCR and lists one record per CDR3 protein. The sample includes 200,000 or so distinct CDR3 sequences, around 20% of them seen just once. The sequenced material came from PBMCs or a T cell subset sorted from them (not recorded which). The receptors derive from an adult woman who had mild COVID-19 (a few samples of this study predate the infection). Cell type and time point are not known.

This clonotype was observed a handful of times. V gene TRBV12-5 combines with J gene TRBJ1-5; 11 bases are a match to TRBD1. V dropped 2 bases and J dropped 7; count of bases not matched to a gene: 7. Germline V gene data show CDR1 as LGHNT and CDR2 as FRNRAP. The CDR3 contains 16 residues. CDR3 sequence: CASGLSGTGGRQPQHF. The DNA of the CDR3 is TGTGCTAGTGGTTTGAGTGGGACAGGGGGAAGACAGCCCCAGCATTTT.

CDR3: CASNRAGASSYNSPLHF. The DNA for the CDR3 is TGTGCCAGCAACCGGGCAGGGGCAAGCTCCTATAATTCACCCCTCCACTTT. The chain uses TRBV6-5 and TRBJ1-6; D is perhaps TRBD1 (6 bases). CDR3 length: 17 residues. Trimming removed 7 bases from V and 0 bases from J, with 16 bases in between. The V gene's germline CDR1 is MNHEY and CDR2 SVGAGI.

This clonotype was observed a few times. CDR3 bases: TGCAGTGCTAGAGATTTGGCTAGCCAAGAGACCCAGTACTTC. It specifies CSARDLASQETQYF. The chain joins TRBV20-1 to TRBJ2-5; D unresolved. Trimming took 0 bases from V and 1 from J, leaving 9 bases between them. CDR1 and CDR2 from the germline V gene are DFQATT and SNEGSKA (reference sequence). CDR3 length: 14 residues.

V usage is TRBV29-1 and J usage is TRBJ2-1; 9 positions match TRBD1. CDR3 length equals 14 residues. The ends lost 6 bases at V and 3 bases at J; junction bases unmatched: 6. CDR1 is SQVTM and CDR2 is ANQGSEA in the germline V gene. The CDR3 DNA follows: TGCAGCGTCTACCCGACAGGGGGCTACAATGAGCAGTTCTTC. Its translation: CSVYPTGGYNEQFF.

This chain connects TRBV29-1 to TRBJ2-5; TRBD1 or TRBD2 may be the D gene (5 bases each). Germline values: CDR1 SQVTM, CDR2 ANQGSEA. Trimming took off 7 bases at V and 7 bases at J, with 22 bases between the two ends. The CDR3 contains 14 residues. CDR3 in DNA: TGCAGCGGTGAGCTCCTAGCACGAACAGGGACCCAGTACTTC. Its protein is CSGELLARTGTQYF.

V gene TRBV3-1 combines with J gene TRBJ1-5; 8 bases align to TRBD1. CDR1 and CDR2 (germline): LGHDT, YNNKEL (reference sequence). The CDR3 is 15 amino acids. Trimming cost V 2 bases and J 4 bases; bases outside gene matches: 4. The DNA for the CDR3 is TGTGCCAGCAGCCAATCGGACAGGGAGAATCAGCCCCAGCATTTT. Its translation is CASSQSDRENQPQHF.

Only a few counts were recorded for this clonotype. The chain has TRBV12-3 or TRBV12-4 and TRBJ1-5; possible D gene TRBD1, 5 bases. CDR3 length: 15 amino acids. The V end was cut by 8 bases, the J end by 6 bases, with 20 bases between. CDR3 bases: TGTGCCAGCTCCAAAGGGGACCCGGGCCTTCAGCCCCAGCATTTT. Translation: CASSKGDPGLQPQHF.

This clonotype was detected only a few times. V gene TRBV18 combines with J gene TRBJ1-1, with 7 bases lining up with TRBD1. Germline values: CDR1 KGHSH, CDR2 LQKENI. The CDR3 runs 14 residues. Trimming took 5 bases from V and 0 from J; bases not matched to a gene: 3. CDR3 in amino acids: CASSVQGMNTEAFF. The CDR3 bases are TGTGCCAGCTCAGTACAGGGGATGAACACTGAAGCTTTCTTT.

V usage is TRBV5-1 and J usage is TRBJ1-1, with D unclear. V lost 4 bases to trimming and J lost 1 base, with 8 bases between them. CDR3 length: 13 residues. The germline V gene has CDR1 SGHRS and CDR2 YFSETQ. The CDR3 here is CASSDDPNTEAFF. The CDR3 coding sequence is TGCGCCAGCAGCGACGACCCGAACACTGAAGCTTTCTTT. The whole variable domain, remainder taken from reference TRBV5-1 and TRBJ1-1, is KAGVTQTPRYLIKTRGQQVTLSCSPISGHRSVSWYQQTPGQGLQFLFEYFSETQRNKGNFPGRFSGRQFSNSRSEMNVSTLELGDSALYLCASSDDPNTEAFFGQGTRLTVV.

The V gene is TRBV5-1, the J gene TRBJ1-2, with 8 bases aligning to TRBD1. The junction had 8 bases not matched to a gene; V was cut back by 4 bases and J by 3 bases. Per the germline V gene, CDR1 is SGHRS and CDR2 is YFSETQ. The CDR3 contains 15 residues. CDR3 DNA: TGCGCCAGCAGCGTGTCCGGGACAGGTTACTATGGCTACACCTTC. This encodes CASSVSGTGYYGYTF.

Here the CDR3 DNA reads TGTGCCAGCAGCTTAGGCTCTGTTGGGGACACTGAAGCTTTCTTT. It translates to CASSLGSVGDTEAFF. This chain joins TRBV7-9 and TRBJ1-1; D unclear. CDR1 and CDR2 (germline): SEHNR, FQNEAQ (reference sequence). Trimming took off 1 base at V and 3 bases at J, with 12 bases between the two ends. This CDR3 is 15 amino acids long.